This T cell receptor (beta chain) derives from a study of T cells in Graves' hyperthyroidism and ophthalmopathy. This clonotype occurred many times. Its antigen is undetermined. Study-level findings and limits: Most expanded thyroid clonotypes above 0.001 also appeared in blood. Ophthalmopathy and stable hyperthyroidism were told apart by a 13 V-J model.

RNA transcripts gave rise to amplified TCR beta CDR3 regions. The primer set for the first-round RT-PCR of the TCR CDR3 was HTBI. TCRdb reprocessed the multiplex PCR reads with MiXCR, giving one entry per CDR3 protein. Of 350,000 or so distinct CDR3 sequences listed, about 18% were seen once; the top ten hold approximately 30%. The CDR3 spans 13 residues. The germline CDR1 and CDR2 sequences are LGHDT and YNNKEL (reference sequence). Trimming stripped 3 bases from V and 8 bases from J, with 8 bases between. The sequenced sample was blood. The V call is TRBV3-1, the J call TRBJ1-6; the D is unclear. The receptor's source is a woman in her 30s with Graves' hyperthyroidism that later progressed to Graves' ophthalmopathy. The DNA of the CDR3 is TGTGCCAGCAGCCAGAACGAGGATTCACCCCTCCACTTT. This translates into CASSQNEDSPLHF.